These 24 T cell receptor beta chains were all obtained from the same sample, sequenced in a study of blood T cell repertoires in COVID-19. TCRdb keeps only in-frame clones here, not all; method: immunoSEQ multiplex PCR. The table lists around 250,000 clones, approximately 83% of them singletons, with about 2% in the top ten. Input material: peripheral blood. The source of these receptors is a man between 25 and 39 years old who had recovered from COVID-19.

This clone was counted a few times. This chain's CDR3 is CASHGLAGTDTQYF. In nucleotides, the CDR3 is TGCGCCAGCCACGGACTAGCGGGAACAGATACGCAGTATTTT. The chain is built from TRBV4-1 and TRBJ2-3, with 12 bases that match TRBD2. The CDR3 loop spans 14 amino acids. Germline assignment: CDR1 MGHRA and CDR2 YSYEKL. The ends lost 8 bases at V and 3 bases at J; junction bases unmatched: 3.

This chain connects TRBV6-5 to TRBJ1-4; no clear D. V was pared by 8 bases and J by 14 bases, with 21 bases between. The CDR3 contains 13 residues. Germline V lookup: CDR1 MNHEY, CDR2 SVGAGI. The CDR3: CASSPSGFSGLFF. The CDR3 DNA reads as TGTGCCAGCTCCCCGTCGGGGTTTTCTGGGCTGTTTTTT.

CDR3 nucleotides: TGTGCCAGCAGCTTAGGTATCATTCAGTACTTC. This translates into CASSLGIIQYF. The rearrangement uses TRBV7-9 and TRBJ2-4; D remains unclear. Germline CDR1 is SEHNR and CDR2 is FQNEAQ (reference sequence). The ends were cut back, 1 base at V and 9 bases at J, with 4 bases in the middle. The CDR3 is 11 amino acids.

This rearrangement joins TRBV15 to TRBJ1-1; 7 positions match TRBD1. Germline V gene sequence: CDR1 LNHNV, CDR2 YYDKDF (reference sequence). V was pared by 9 bases and J by 6 bases, with 10 bases of the junction left unmatched. This CDR3 comprises 13 residues. The CDR3 nucleotides are TGTGCCACGAGCGGACAGGTCGTCGCTGAAGCTTTCTTT. Its protein product is CATSGQVVAEAFF.

This clone was observed a few times. The V gene is TRBV19, the J gene TRBJ1-2; TRBD1 agrees at 8 bases. Trimming cost V 8 bases and J 3 bases; bases outside gene matches: 8. Germline V gene lookup returns CDR1 LNHDA and CDR2 SQIVND (reference sequence). The CDR3 extends over 14 amino acids. In DNA, the CDR3 is TGTGCCAGTGGAAACGACAGGGGAGACTATGGCTACACCTTC. As protein: CASGNDRGDYGYTF.

The J gene is TRBJ1-5, the V gene TRBV2; 7 bases map to TRBD1. Germline CDR1 reads SNHLY; CDR2 reads FYNNEI. This CDR3 comprises 15 residues. Losses at the gene ends were 6 bases for V and 2 bases for J; bases not matched to a gene: 7. CDR3 sequence (DNA): TGTGCCAGCAGCCTACAGGGGTTCGGCAATCAGCCCCAGCATTTT. This encodes CASSLQGFGNQPQHF.

V gene TRBV7-9 combines with J gene TRBJ1-5, with TRBD1 matching over 10 bases. The CDR3 sequence is 15 residues long. The V gene's germline CDR1 is SEHNR and CDR2 FQNEAQ (reference sequence). The ends lost 4 bases at V and 5 bases at J; junction bases unmatched: 5. The CDR3 coding sequence is TGTGCCAGCAGCTCCGGGACAGGGGAGGATCAGCCCCAGCATTTT. It translates to CASSSGTGEDQPQHF.

The genes are TRBV9 and TRBJ1-1; no clear D gene. Trimming left V 0 bases short and J 6 bases short, with 9 bases between. This CDR3 is built from 13 residues. Germline V gene data show CDR1 as SGDLS and CDR2 as YYNGEE. The DNA of the CDR3 is TGTGCCAGCAGCGTAGGACGCGGAGCTGAAGCTTTCTTT. Protein product: CASSVGRGAEAFF. The whole variable domain, remainder taken from reference TRBV9 and TRBJ1-1, is DSGVTQTPKHLITATGQRVTLRCSPRSGDLSVYWYQQSLDQGLQFLIQYYNGEERAKGNILERFSAQQFPDLHSELNLSSLELGDSALYFCASSVGRGAEAFFGQGTRLTVV.

The chain recombines TRBV11-2 with TRBJ1-1; no firm D call. CDR3 length: 15 amino acids. Per the germline V gene, CDR1 is SGHAT and CDR2 is FQNNGV. V was shortened by 5 bases and J by 0 bases, with 13 bases between the two germline ends. CDR3 protein: CASSPTGAVNTEAFF. CDR3 nucleotide sequence: TGTGCCAGCAGCCCCACGGGAGCGGTGAACACTGAAGCTTTCTTT.

J is TRBJ2-1 and V is TRBV2, with TRBD2 as a possible D gene (5 bases). V was cut by 0 bases and J by 2 bases, with 8 bases left in between. The CDR3 runs to 15 residues. Germline assignment: CDR1 SNHLY and CDR2 FYNNEI. The CDR3 loop reads CASSEAGETYNEQFF. The CDR3 coding sequence is TGTGCCAGCAGTGAAGCCGGGGAGACCTACAATGAGCAGTTCTTC.

The chain is built from TRBV18 and TRBJ1-3; possibly TRBD1 for D (6 bases). CDR1 KGHSH and CDR2 LQKENI come from the germline V gene. Trimming took off 2 bases at V and 4 bases at J, with 12 bases between the two ends. The CDR3 is made up of 15 amino acids. CDR3 sequence reads: CASSPRQDSGNTIYF. In nucleotides, the CDR3 is TGTGCCAGCTCACCAAGACAGGATTCAGGAAACACCATATATTTT.

Details on this clone: One end of the junction is discordant with germline, which a read error may explain. The chain recombines TRBV6-5 with TRBJ1-2; TRBD1 agrees at 10 bases. The germline gives CDR1 MNHEY, CDR2 SVGAGI. The length of the CDR3 is 14 residues. Written as DNA, the CDR3 is TGTGCCACAACAAGGATAGGGACAGGGGAGAGGATATACTTC. Translating it yields CATTRIGTGERIYF.

The chain combines TRBV7-2 with TRBJ2-7; TRBD2 might be the D (5 bases). CDR1 is SGHTA and CDR2 is FQGNSA in the germline V gene. V was trimmed by 6 bases and J by 3 bases, leaving 21 bases between them. The CDR3 totals 16 residues. CDR3 amino acids: CASRLEDPIPYYEQYF. The CDR3 DNA reads as TGTGCCAGCAGACTAGAGGACCCCATCCCCTACTACGAGCAGTACTTC.

This clone has only a few counts. This same CDR3 is encoded by further DNA sequences in the sample. V and J are TRBV6-1 and TRBJ1-2, with TRBD1 as a possible D gene (6 bases). V was trimmed by 0 bases and J by 9 bases, leaving 8 bases between them. The CDR3 consists of 12 residues. CDR1 MNHNS and CDR2 SASEGT come from the germline V gene. As DNA, the CDR3 is TGTGCCAGCAGTGAAGCCAGGGGAAGCTACACCTTC. Translation: CASSEARGSYTF.

V and J are TRBV6-5 and TRBJ2-1; 7 bases map to TRBD2. The CDR3 is 13 amino acids. Germline V gene lookup returns CDR1 MNHEY and CDR2 SVGAGI. Trimming took 7 bases from V and 2 from J; bases not matched to a gene: 2. CDR3 amino acids: CASTGLAYNEQFF. The CDR3 DNA reads as TGTGCCAGCACAGGACTAGCCTACAATGAGCAGTTCTTC.

This clone was observed a handful of times. V is TRBV11-2 and J is TRBJ1-6; D is uncertain. V gave up 5 bases and J gave up 9 bases, with 11 bases separating them. Per germline, CDR1 SGHAT and CDR2 FQNNGV. The CDR3 contains 13 residues. The CDR3 DNA sequence: TGTGCCAGCAGCCCGACGGGGTCTTCACCCCTCCACTTT. Its protein product is CASSPTGSSPLHF. The full variable domain, rest sourced from reference TRBV11-2 and TRBJ1-6, is EAGVAQSPRYKIIEKRQSVAFWCNPISGHATLYWYQQILGQGPKLLIQFQNNGVVDDSQLPKDRFSAERLKGVDSTLKIQPAKLEDSAVYLCASSPTGSSPLHFGNGTRLTVT.

This rearrangement joins TRBV7-2 to TRBJ1-5; 9 bases match TRBD1. With V trimmed by 5 bases and J by 5 bases, 4 bases remained unmatched. The CDR3 covers 14 residues. Germline CDR1 reads SGHTA; CDR2 reads FQGNSA. The CDR3 reads CASSLWTGDQPQHF. CDR3 DNA sequence: TGTGCCAGCAGCCTCTGGACAGGGGATCAGCCCCAGCATTTT.

This chain links TRBV11-2 with TRBJ1-4, with D tentatively TRBD1 (5 bases). V gave up 1 base and J gave up 11 bases, with 8 bases separating them. This CDR3 comprises 12 residues. Per the germline V gene, CDR1 is SGHAT and CDR2 is FQNNGV. CDR3 residues: CASSLGRGKLFF. The CDR3 bases are TGTGCCAGCAGCTTAGGTCGGGGGAAACTGTTTTTT.

This chain joins TRBV25-1 and TRBJ1-3; no firm D call. This CDR3 contains 14 residues. The germline V gene has CDR1 MGHDK and CDR2 SYGVNS. V was shortened by 4 bases and J by 3 bases, with 10 bases between the two germline ends. The CDR3 nucleotides are TGTGCCAGCAGTGGCGGGCCCTTTGGAAACACCATATATTTT. Translated: CASSGGPFGNTIYF.

The chain is built from TRBV7-9 and TRBJ2-1; maybe TRBD2 (6 bases). Germline V gene sequence: CDR1 SEHNR, CDR2 FQNEAQ (reference sequence). V was shortened by 2 bases and J by 1 base, with 9 bases between the two germline ends. This CDR3 is built from 15 residues. CDR3: CASSLYGGSYNEQFF. Here the CDR3 DNA reads TGTGCCAGCAGCTTATATGGGGGGTCCTACAATGAGCAGTTCTTC.

This clone was seen a single time. This chain joins TRBV4-1 and TRBJ2-7; 7 nucleotides line up with TRBD1. With V trimmed by 2 bases and J by 2 bases, 6 bases remained unmatched. Germline lookup yields CDR1 MGHRA and CDR2 YSYEKL. The CDR3 is 15 residues long. The CDR3 here is CASSQSRTGTYEQYF. The CDR3 nucleotides are TGCGCCAGCAGCCAATCCAGGACAGGAACCTACGAGCAGTACTTC.

CDR3 protein: CASSEWGGSTDTQYF. The CDR3 DNA follows: TGTGCCAGCAGCGAGTGGGGCGGAAGCACAGATACGCAGTATTTT. J is TRBJ2-3 and V is TRBV7-2; tentative D call: TRBD1 (5 bases). This CDR3 spans 15 amino acids. The V end lost 5 bases, the J end lost 0 bases, and 12 bases lay between the germline ends. CDR1 and CDR2 (germline): SGHTA, FQGNSA.

This clone was seen just once. The genes are TRBV28 and TRBJ2-3; TRBD2 aligns across 9 bases. Germline V gene lookup returns CDR1 MDHEN and CDR2 SYDVKM. This CDR3 comprises 17 residues. V was clipped by 8 bases and J by 4 bases; unmatched bases: 16. The CDR3 sequence is CASLAGVGGFRADTQYF. CDR3 DNA sequence: TGTGCCAGCTTAGCGGGGGTAGGGGGGTTCCGCGCAGATACGCAGTATTTT.

This clone was observed a few times. The rearrangement joins TRBV25-1 to TRBJ1-4; TRBD1 might be the D (5 bases). The V gene's germline CDR1 is MGHDK and CDR2 SYGVNS. The CDR3 covers 13 residues. V shed 8 bases and J shed 8 bases, with 15 bases lying between them. The CDR3 sequence: CASLQVGGEKLFF. The CDR3 DNA is TGTGCCAGCTTACAGGTAGGTGGGGAAAAACTGTTTTTT.